This record covers a single T cell receptor (beta chain). A FACSAria was used to sort CD4+ and CD8+ T cells. These cells came from PBMCs. In germline, CDR1 is GTSNPN, CDR2 SVGIG (reference sequence). J gave up 7 bases and V 2 bases, and 6 bases lay outside the gene matches. This CDR3 region has 14 residues. These data belong to a study of CD8+ T cells in alopecia areata. Overall study context: A regimen of oral tofacitinib, 5 to 10 mg twice daily, was given to treated patients.

The authors extracted RNA and reverse transcribed it into cDNA as the sequencing template. Only in-frame clones appear in the TCRdb table, and some are missing; sequencing was by immunoSEQ multiplex PCR. This sample yields around 100,000 clones, of which 41% are seen a single time; approximately 1.5% belongs to the top ten. Sequenced material: CD4+ T cells sorted from blood. This sequence joins TRBV30 and TRBJ1-4; the match to TRBD1 covers 8 bases. This TCR was sampled from a human donor with alopecia areata. CDR3 bases: TGTGCCTGGAGTCTACAGGGGGGGAGTGAAAAACTGTTTTTT. Residues: CAWSLQGGSEKLFF.